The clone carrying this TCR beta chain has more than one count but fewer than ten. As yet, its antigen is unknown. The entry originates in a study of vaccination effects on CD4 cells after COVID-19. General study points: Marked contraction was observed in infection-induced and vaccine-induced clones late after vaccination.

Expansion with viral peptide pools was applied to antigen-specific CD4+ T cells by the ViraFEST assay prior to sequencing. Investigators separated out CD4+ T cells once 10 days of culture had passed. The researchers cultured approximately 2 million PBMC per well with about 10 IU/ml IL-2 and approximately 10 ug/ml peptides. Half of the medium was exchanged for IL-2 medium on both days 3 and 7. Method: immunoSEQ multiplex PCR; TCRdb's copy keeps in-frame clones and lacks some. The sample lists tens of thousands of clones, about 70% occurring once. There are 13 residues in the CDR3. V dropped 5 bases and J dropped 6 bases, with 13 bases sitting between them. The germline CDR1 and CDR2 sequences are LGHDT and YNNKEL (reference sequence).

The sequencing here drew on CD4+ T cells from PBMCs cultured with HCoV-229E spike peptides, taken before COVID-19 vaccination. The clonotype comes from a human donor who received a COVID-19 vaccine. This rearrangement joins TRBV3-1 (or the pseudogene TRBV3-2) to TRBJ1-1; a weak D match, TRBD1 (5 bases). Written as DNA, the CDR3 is TGTGCCAGCAGCGGGGGAGAGAGCGCTGAAGCTTTCTTT. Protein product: CASSGGESAEAFF.